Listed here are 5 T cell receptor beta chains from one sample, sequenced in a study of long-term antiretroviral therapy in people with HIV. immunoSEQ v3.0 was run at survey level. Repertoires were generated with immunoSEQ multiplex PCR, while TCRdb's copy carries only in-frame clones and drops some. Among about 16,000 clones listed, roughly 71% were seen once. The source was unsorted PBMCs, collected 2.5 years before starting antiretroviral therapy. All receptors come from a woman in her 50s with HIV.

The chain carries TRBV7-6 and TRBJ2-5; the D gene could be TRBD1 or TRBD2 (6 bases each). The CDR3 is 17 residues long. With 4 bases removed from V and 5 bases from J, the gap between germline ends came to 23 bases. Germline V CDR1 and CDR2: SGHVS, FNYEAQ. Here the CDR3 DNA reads TGTGCCAGCAGCTCGATCCCACTCTCGGGGGCTCAGGAGACCCAGTACTTC. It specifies CASSSIPLSGAQETQYF.

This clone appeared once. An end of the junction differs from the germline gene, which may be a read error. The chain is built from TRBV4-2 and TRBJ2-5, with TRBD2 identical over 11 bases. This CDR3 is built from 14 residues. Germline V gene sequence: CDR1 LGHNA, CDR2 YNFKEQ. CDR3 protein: CASSPLAGGHFLDF. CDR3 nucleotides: TGTGCCAGCAGCCCGCTAGCGGGGGGCCATTTCCTAGACTTC.

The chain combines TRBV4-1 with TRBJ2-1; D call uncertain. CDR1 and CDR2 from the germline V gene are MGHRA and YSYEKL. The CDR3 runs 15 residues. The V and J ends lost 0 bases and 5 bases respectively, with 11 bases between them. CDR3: CASSQDLIEHNEQFF. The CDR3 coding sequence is TGCGCCAGCAGCCAAGATTTGATCGAGCACAATGAGCAGTTCTTC.

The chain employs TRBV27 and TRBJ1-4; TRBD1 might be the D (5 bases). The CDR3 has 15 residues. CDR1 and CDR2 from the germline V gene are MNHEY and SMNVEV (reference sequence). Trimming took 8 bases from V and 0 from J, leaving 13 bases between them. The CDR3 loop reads CASRDRTTTNEKLFF. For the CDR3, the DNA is TGTGCCAGCCGGGACCGAACAACAACTAATGAAAAACTGTTTTTT.

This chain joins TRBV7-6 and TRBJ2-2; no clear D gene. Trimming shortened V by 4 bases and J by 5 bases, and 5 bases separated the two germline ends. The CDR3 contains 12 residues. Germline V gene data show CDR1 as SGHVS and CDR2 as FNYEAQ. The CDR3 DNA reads TGTGCCAGCAGCTCGAGTACCGGGGAGCTGTTTTTT. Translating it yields CASSSSTGELFF.